This TCR beta chain was retrieved from a study of beta chain features in type 1 diabetes (dated by TCRdb to the late 2010s). Some background on the complete study: Mean age, gender distribution, total cell number and subset yield did not differ between patients and healthy donors. A total of roughly 100 million sorted cells were examined across all samples, and a strong correlation was observed between cell number per subset and RNA yield. In the study, TCRB repertoires of sorted circulating CD4+ T cell subsets from recently diagnosed type 1 diabetes patients were compared with those of matched healthy donors. Naive and central memory subsets were obtained from all 30 or so donors, but regulatory and stem cell-like memory subsets were isolated from only 8 patients and roughly eight healthy donors. Paper-wide results and their limitations: Because the HLA sub-analyses included only small numbers of individuals, any influence of HLA type on TCRB rearrangement was left unresolved. The naive, central memory and regulatory TCRB repertoires appeared to resemble one another more closely among patients than among healthy donors. At VDJ recombination sites, type 1 diabetes patients had fewer insertions and more deleted nucleotides, which implies abnormalities in thymic rearrangement. A moderate but significant shortening of TCRB CDR3 length was observed in type 1 diabetes patients in all four CD4+ subsets. Shorter templates might have been favored by PCR, but patient and control samples were amplified and corrected together, so both groups would have been affected equally by any skew. Because cDNA was sequenced instead of genomic DNA, activated cells with high expression could be over-represented, although the groups did not differ in activation or CD3 levels.

The entire amount of isolated RNA was reverse transcribed using the High Capacity cDNA Reverse Transcription Kit, so the sequenced TCRB transcripts were expressed ones. For stem cell-like memory T cell samples, survey-depth immunoSEQ sequencing was used, averaging approximately 1 million total reads per sample. Sorted cells were lysed in RLT buffer, and RNA was extracted using DNase-treated RNeasy Micro or Mini kits according to cell number. Each cell subset was processed separately to prevent cross-contamination, with patient and healthy donor samples processed together. TCRB sequences were amplified from cDNA with the immunoSEQ multiplex PCR, producing 87-bp fragments spanning the CDR3 region. Sequencing of the amplicons was performed on the Illumina HiSeq platform. Concerning the study's data processing: Synthetic template baselines were used to correct PCR bias computationally, reads within Hamming distance 2 were collapsed together, and singletons that could not be merged were discarded. Reads were aligned against IMGT so that V, D and J genes, CDR3 length and insertions or deletions at six rearrangement sites could be assigned. Within each subset, clonotype counts were normalized to sorted cell number, and only after that were true diversity and Gini coefficients computed with the tcR R package. The overlap coefficient, calculated on TCRB nucleotide sequences, was used to quantify repertoire sharing. Not all clones reach the TCRdb copy of this immuneACCESS table, which keeps in-frame sequences only. Checked studies attribute under half of the gap to unresolved V genes and leave the rest unexplained. V, J and clone size reflect that table, while D and trimming were determined from the DNA. In all, the sample holds fewer than 20,000 clones, and 55% of those were seen once. Roughly 0.45% of the sample comes from the top ten.

Each donor gave one peripheral blood draw, approximately 100 mL on average, collected into heparinised tubes. Using a panel that included CD45RO, CCR7, CD25, CD127, CD95 and CD27, naive, central memory, regulatory and stem cell-like memory CD4+ T cells were sorted on a BD FACSAria II. A purity above 95% was achieved for all sorted populations. PBMCs were separated immediately by Lymphoprep density gradient centrifugation and were stained directly, without being cultured. Samples were stained and sorted in pairs, with one healthy donor and one patient per experiment, so that batch effects were minimized. V drops 1 base and J drops 6 bases, leaving 21 bases in between. In the germline V gene, CDR1 corresponds to SGHAT and CDR2 to FQNNGV. The CDR3 starts with the cysteine, ends with the phenylalanine, and has 17 residues. Only the CDR3 DNA stays, 51 bases, in frame from base 1. Comments on this clone: Its antigen remains unidentified. No much larger clone exists at a distance of one base, and base qualities are not known.

What was sequenced was stem cell memory CD4+ T cells from blood. This sample's cell subset or site label indicates: stem cell-like memory CD4+ T cells. The receptor comes from a woman aged 18-29 years in good health. The rearrangement joined TRBV11-2 to TRBJ2-5, with TRBD1 perhaps the D gene, on 6 matching bases. DNA sequence: TGTGCCAGCAGCTTAGCCGACATGGACAGAGGATGGAAGACCCAGTACTTC. Translated, this gives CASSLADMDRGWKTQYF.